Listed below are T cell receptor beta chains from one sample, sequenced in a study of cytomegalovirus exposure and HLA in healthy donors. Only in-frame clones appear in the TCRdb table, and some are missing; sequencing was by immunoSEQ multiplex PCR. Among about 180,000 clones listed, approximately 80% were seen once. The specimen was PBMCs. These receptors all come from a girl aged 10 to 17 in good health and CMV-seropositive. CDR3s include the opening cysteine and the closing phenylalanine or tryptophan. The order of the fields is V gene, clone size, CDR3 protein. Size is omitted from some rows. Given values are once, few, many or a class for expanded clones.

TRBV4-2 NA CASSQGLAGSYEQYF
TRBV30 NA CAWSVGDRGKFNSPLHF
TRBV5-6 NA CASSFGRGPYNEQFF
TRBV2 NA CASRQEHYEQYF
TRBV19 NA CASSPTGLAAIGNEQFF
TRBV4-1 NA CASSRERGNQPQHF
TRBV6-1 few CASSEARGYGYTF
TRBV10-3 NA CAAIDETGELFF
TRBV6-1 NA CASSPGTSGGSRQYF
TRBV7-7 once CASSPGTGALYEQYF
TRBV5-1 NA CASSMDSSGNTIYF
TRBV7-9 NA CASSLGGQGLAKNIQYF
TRBV2 NA CASSEWVAHEQYF
TRBV29-1 once CSVAAVLSYNEQFF
TRBV19 NA CASSGAGTEAFF
TRBV5-1 NA CASSLGTGGANQPQHF
TRBV2 NA CASARDSTLADTQYF
TRBV29-1 NA CSVVRTALYGYTF
TRBV30 NA CASTGGGTEAFF
TRBV10-3 NA CAISARTGSVTGELFF
TRBV7-2 NA CASSFPGLAGGFSTDTQYF
TRBV12-5 NA CASGGRDTKETQYF
TRBV30 NA CAWSTRDSPLHF
TRBV27 NA CASSRQGSNQPQHF
TRBV30 NA CAWSVRRNYEQYF
TRBV6-5 NA CASSRTGGSGNTIYF
TRBV29-1 NA CSVGFQGWNTGELFF
TRBV5-6 once CASSSRDTTDTQYF
TRBV9 few CASSPRLQLAGEETQYF
TRBV29-1 NA CSVEASGRYGSLYNEQFF
TRBV2 NA CASSQTGSGELFF
TRBV5-8 NA CASSLALGYNEQFF
TRBV30 NA CAWSEQYEQYF
TRBV9 few CASSVGQTTATNEKLFF
TRBV7-2 NA CASSTDSDYGYTF
TRBV18 NA CASSPPGLPDHEQFF
TRBV11-3 NA CASSKQGAHTEAFF
TRBV30 NA CASKGRGSDTEAFF
TRBV6-5 NA CASSYGREEDGYTF
TRBV19 NA CASSIMWERADTQYF
TRBV4-3 NA CASSQAYGLSSYNEQFF
TRBV7-9 NA CASSLGDWRAENGYTF
TRBV5-1 NA CASSFRTGGLGNEQFF
TRBV5-4 NA CASSSERTGELFF
TRBV7-6 NA CASSLGGQGDGYTF